This T cell receptor beta chain was identified in a study of OX40 agonist ivuxolimab in advanced cancers. There are 14 residues in the CDR3. V was clipped by 6 bases and J by 2 bases; unmatched bases: 4. Germline V gives CDR1 SGHDT, CDR2 YYEEEE. A history of autoimmune disease or systemic immunosuppression excluded patients. Data came from immunoSEQ multiplex PCR; TCRdb stores just in-frame clones and leaves some out. This repertoire shows approximately 110,000 clones, 85% to 95% found once; its top ten account for around 0.81%. The sequences come from CD4+ or CD8+ T cells sorted from blood, collected in a trial of the OX40 agonist ivuxolimab. The source of this sequence is an adult with an advanced solid tumor such as melanoma, head and neck, liver or kidney cancer. The rearrangement joins TRBV5-6 to TRBJ1-4; the match to TRBD1 covers 7 bases. The CDR3, as DNA: TGTGCCAGCACCGGACAGGAGACTAATGAAAAACTGTTTTTT. It yields the protein CASTGQETNEKLFF. The full variable domain, rest sourced from reference TRBV5-6 and TRBJ1-4, is DAGVTQSPTHLIKTRGQQVTLRCSPKSGHDTVSWYQQALGQGPQFIFQYYEEEERQRGNFPDRFSGHQFPNYSSELNVNALLLGDSALYLCASTGQETNEKLFFGSGTQLSVL.